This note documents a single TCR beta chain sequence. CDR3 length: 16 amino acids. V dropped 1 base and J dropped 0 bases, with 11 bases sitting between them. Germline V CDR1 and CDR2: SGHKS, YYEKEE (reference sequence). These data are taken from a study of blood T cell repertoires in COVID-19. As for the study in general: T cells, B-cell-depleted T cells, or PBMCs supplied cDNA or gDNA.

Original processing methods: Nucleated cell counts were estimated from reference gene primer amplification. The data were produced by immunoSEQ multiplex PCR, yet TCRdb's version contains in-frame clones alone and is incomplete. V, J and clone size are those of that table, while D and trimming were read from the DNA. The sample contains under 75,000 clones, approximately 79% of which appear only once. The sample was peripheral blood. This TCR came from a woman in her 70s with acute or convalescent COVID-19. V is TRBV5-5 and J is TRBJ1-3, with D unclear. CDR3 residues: CASSLRQEGSGNTIYF. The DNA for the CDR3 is TGTGCCAGCAGCTTGAGGCAGGAGGGCTCTGGAAACACCATATATTTT.